This TCR beta chain was sequenced in a study of T cell repertoires in cytomegalovirus infection. The study's findings and limits: The ex vivo response was dominated by HLA-C-restricted CMV-specific TCR beta clonotypes. The cumulative frequency of public TCR beta families distinguished individuals who carried CMV together with the relevant HLA.

This clonotype came up a few times. The antigen is unknown. V lost 1 base and J lost 5; bases outside the gene matches: 6. CDR1 LNHNV and CDR2 YYDKDF come from the germline V gene (reference sequence). The CDR3 sequence is 15 residues long. TCRdb reprocessed the reads via MiXCR and lists one record per CDR3 protein. The data contain 300,000 to 400,000 distinct CDR3 sequences, approximately 9.5% of them singletons. This clonotype was sampled from a human donor in good health (CMV status not recorded). Some clones in this sample may be carry-over from other donors' samples. The chain carries TRBV15 and TRBJ1-1; 8 bases map to TRBD1. The sequenced material came from PBMCs. The CDR3 sequence: CATSRAGQGLTEAFF. The CDR3 DNA is TGTGCCACCAGCAGAGCTGGACAGGGCTTGACTGAAGCTTTCTTT.